This record concerns one TCR beta chain sequence. The CDR3 length is 14 residues. Trimming pared 8 bases from V and 1 base from J, leaving 11 bases between. Germline values: CDR1 MDHEN, CDR2 SYDVKM. The data were taken from a study of OX40 agonist ivuxolimab in advanced cancers. Study-level background: Approximately 40% of patients had received prior checkpoint inhibitor therapy. Partial responses were achieved by three patients, of whom one had hepatocellular carcinoma and two had cutaneous melanoma.

Generated by immunoSEQ multiplex PCR, the TCRdb table keeps only in-frame clones and is missing some. This repertoire shows 30,000 to 40,000 clones, around 90% found once; its top ten account for 7% to 10%. The source material was CD4+ or CD8+ T cells sorted from blood, sampled in a trial of the OX40 agonist ivuxolimab. The chain has TRBV28 and TRBJ2-2; D is unclear. This clonotype was obtained from an adult with an advanced solid tumor such as melanoma, head and neck, liver or kidney cancer. In DNA, the CDR3 is TGTGCCAGCCGCCCCCCTTTGAACACCGGGGAGCTGTTTTTT. Protein sequence: CASRPPLNTGELFF. Drawing the rest from reference TRBV28 and TRBJ2-2, the complete variable domain is DVKVTQSSRYLVKRTGEKVFLECVQDMDHENMFWYRQDPGLGLRLIYFSYDVKMKEKGDIPEGYSVSREKKERFSLILESASTNQTSMYLCASRPPLNTGELFFGEGSRLTVL.